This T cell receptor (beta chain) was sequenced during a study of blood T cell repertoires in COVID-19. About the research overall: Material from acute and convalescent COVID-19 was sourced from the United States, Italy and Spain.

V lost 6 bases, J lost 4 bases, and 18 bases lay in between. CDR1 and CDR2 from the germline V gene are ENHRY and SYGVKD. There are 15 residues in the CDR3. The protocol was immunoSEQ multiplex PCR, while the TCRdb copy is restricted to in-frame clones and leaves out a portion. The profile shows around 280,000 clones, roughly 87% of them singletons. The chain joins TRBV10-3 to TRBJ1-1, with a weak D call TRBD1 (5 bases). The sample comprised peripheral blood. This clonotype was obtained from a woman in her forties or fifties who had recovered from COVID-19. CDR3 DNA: TGTGCCATCAGGGATCAGATAGGGGTCGGCACTGAAGCTTTCTTT. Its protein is CAIRDQIGVGTEAFF.